This entry features one TCR beta chain sequence. What antigen it recognizes has not been identified. Base qualities are not provided; no much larger clone lies one nucleotide away. The entry originates in a study of cytomegalovirus exposure and HLA in healthy donors (dated by TCRdb to 2016 to 2017). Looking at the study overall: According to an earlier analysis of around 600 of the donors, about 170 million T cells yielded roughly 100 million unique TCR beta sequences and approximately 300 Gb of sequence data. An early release that covered more than 550 HLA-typed donors contained approximately 300 gigabases of sequencing data and around 80 million unique TCR sequences. Among the roughly 390 genotyped donors, approximately 76% belonged to the genetic ancestry cluster associated with self-reported Caucasian donors. The aim of the study was to test whether cataloging public T cell receptors could identify signatures of past pathogen exposure. The study profiled the T cell repertoires of 500 to 800 subjects by immunosequencing and related them to cytomegalovirus serostatus. Besides the first cohort of some 670 subjects, a separate validation cohort made up of over 95 different subjects was used. The study combined high-throughput TCR immunosequencing, statistical association of individual TCRs with disease status, and machine learning to predict cytomegalovirus infection status. In a later analysis, previously published TCR beta repertoires from 600 to 850 donors were re-analyzed and high-resolution HLA genotyping was added so that TCR occurrence patterns could be studied. Rather than drawing on any new phenotypic data, the later analysis identified candidate immune exposures from TCR beta sequences and the way those sequences occurred across donors. An earlier analysis of 587 of the donors used high-throughput TCR beta sequencing to judge whether each TCR beta V gene segment behaved as functional or pseudogenic. Donor age, sex, ethnicity and CMV serostatus were collected together with the repertoire data. A later genetic analysis used genome-wide SNP genotypes for about three fifths of the 666 donors, treating that subset as a discovery cohort. All discovery cohort repertoires had been generated on a single sequencing platform. Class I and class II HLA loci were covered by the typing at four-digit resolution. Typing coverage varied by locus: about 620-630 donors for A, B, C, DRB1 and DQB1; about 520 for DQA1; approximately 570 for DPA1; 400 to 480 for DPB1. About five DR-DQ haplotypes were handled as single units for association and clustering because linkage in the cohort was strong. Among 398 genotyped donors of the cohort, an average of around 240,000 unique TCR beta nucleotide sequences was sequenced per donor, of which 15% to 20% were non-productive. General conclusions and limits of the study: Correlated functional status among segregating V segments might reflect linkage disequilibrium, but an unknown experimental factor could not be ruled out. Three of the identified cytomegalovirus-associated TCR beta chains were confirmed in vitro to be specific for cytomegalovirus antigens. Some IMGT-functional V segments, including TRBV6-2 and TRBV6-3, could not be told apart with the 87-base-pair reads, so those segments were excluded. In both the original and validation cohorts, the classifier was reported to diagnose cytomegalovirus status with high specificity and sensitivity. CMV serostatus was the only immune exposure information available for the cohort. A further reported finding was that TCR beta sequences accurately predicted the HLA-A and HLA-B alleles for most subjects in the first cohort. A later analysis found that TCR association rates varied across HLA loci, with DRB1 alleles showing the most associated TCRs and HLA-C alleles the fewest. According to a later analysis, most CMV-associated TCR beta chains appeared to be HLA-restricted, and the HLA associations seemed to be driven largely by CMV exposure. A group of highly shared sequence variants was considered likely to be a technical artifact of the sequencing pipeline. The earlier analysis of approximately 590 of the donors excluded seventeen rarely observed V segments, including chromosome 9 orphons, because counts were too low. When HLA alleles, especially DR and DQ, strongly co-occurred, attributing TCR associations to individual alleles was difficult. Most TCR sequences were observed very rarely across donors, whereas some public TCRs were present in many individuals. A later analysis associated about 17,000 TCR beta sequences with specific HLA alleles at a false discovery rate of 0.05. The presence/absence analyses assumed that sequencing depth was roughly uniform across donors, and that assumption may not be true. Because some donors lacked HLA typing at each locus, the association tests relied only on the typed subset. An association between a missense DCLRE1C variant and V-gene and J-gene trimming of TCR beta chains was found in a later genetic analysis and replicated in an independent cohort. According to a later genetic analysis, donors in an Asian-associated ancestry cluster had fewer N-insertions in productive TCRs than the approximately 690-donor mean. In a later analysis, several top co-occurrence clusters were reported to appear linked to parvovirus B19, influenza, CMV and Epstein-Barr virus. A total of 150 to 200 TCR beta chains were listed by the study as associated with cytomegalovirus. The cohort was sequenced for TCR beta chains only, and without alpha or paired-chain data the features that could be detected were limited. In an earlier analysis of 450 to 750 of the donors, most TCR beta V segments appeared in productive rearrangements about 90% or about 30% of the time, broadly matching IMGT annotations. A later analysis found that HLA-associated TCR beta chains were more clonally expanded and had lower generation probabilities than equally common non-associated chains. The authors suggested that the approach could potentially be extended to other disease states and immunological phenotypes.

The cohort comprised 670 or so healthy bone marrow donors. At the time of sampling, all cohort members were nominally healthy, though unrecorded immune exposures were likely present. The donor tested CMV seronegative, placing the donor among the roughly 340 seronegative members of the cohort. Each donor provided a peripheral blood sample, and peripheral blood mononuclear cells were used for TCR beta sequencing. The Qiagen DNeasy Blood Extraction Kit was used to extract genomic DNA from the blood cell samples. CDR3 length: 15 amino acids, cysteine to phenylalanine. CDR3 DNA only is kept here, 45 bases in frame from base 1. V was cut back by 7 bases and J by 3 bases, leaving a gap of 18 bases between them. The germline V gene supplies CDR1 MNHEY and CDR2 SVGAGI. The library was prepared using the immunoSEQ multiplex PCR assay. For the multiplex PCR, a mixture combining 60 forward primers for TCR Vbeta segments and 13 reverse primers for TCR Jbeta segments was used. Amplification of the CDR3 region of rearranged TCR beta genes was performed with a multiplex PCR assay on genomic DNA. The Illumina HiSeq System was used to sequence the amplified TCR beta libraries as 87-base-pair reads. The study's processing was this. A later analysis counted about 80 million unique TCR beta chains across the 550 to 750 repertoires, and roughly 10 million of these chains were shared by at least two donors. Raw reads were error-corrected and collapsed into unique sequences with a nearest-neighbor algorithm that merged closely related sequences to remove PCR and sequencing errors. To assign V, D and J gene segments, CDR3 sequences were aligned to IMGT reference sequences. For a sequence to be retained, at least a six-nucleotide match to both a V gene segment and a J gene segment was required. A rearrangement was called productive if the CDR3 had no stop codons and remained in frame with V and J, and every other rearrangement was called non-productive. Following IMGT convention, CDR3 was defined as the stretch from the second conserved V-encoded cysteine to the conserved J-encoded phenylalanine. In an earlier analysis of 550 to 650 of the donors, sequences lacking an unambiguous match to a single V gene segment were excluded. In an earlier analysis of a few hundred of the donors, V segments were called functional above 56.7% productive rearrangements and were called segregating when the between-donor standard deviation exceeded 5%. A statistical classification framework was built to diagnose cytomegalovirus status from the catalog of TCR beta chain sequences. A later analysis assigned V and J genes by comparing TCR nucleotide sequences with IMGT/GENE-DB human TR gene sequences. A later analysis assigned CDR3 sequences and most-parsimonious VDJ recombination scenarios with the TCRdist pipeline. In a later analysis, each TCR beta chain was defined by its CDR3 amino acid sequence together with its V-gene family, and reads lacking a unique V-gene family were excluded. In a later analysis, a few hundred highly shared, low-generation-probability nucleotide sequences were removed to address suspected cross-contamination and a sequencing artifact. A later analysis calculated a clonal expansion index for each public chain from normalized within-repertoire ranks of inferred template counts. A later analysis computed generation probabilities with a VDJ recombination model fitted to out-of-frame rearrangements, and checked the results against IGoR. In a later analysis, TCR-TCR, TCR-HLA and TCR-CMV co-occurrence was scored with hypergeometric tests, and a repertoire-size bias correction was applied to TCR pairs. A later analysis estimated false discovery rates by permuting HLA or CMV assignments 20 times. In a later analysis, co-occurring TCRs were grouped with DBSCAN, and TCRdist sequence similarity was added when clustering was performed within HLA-allele-positive subsets. Repertoires with fewer than 30,000 or more than 120,000 public chains were left out of co-occurrence clustering, as were roughly five repertoires with anomalous nucleotide sharing. TCRdb holds this immuneACCESS table with in-frame rearrangements only. Some clones are missing; in checked studies, unresolved V genes explain under half, and the rest has no known cause. V and J calls and clone size come straight from that table; D and trimming were deduced from the DNA. In this sample the table shows 100,000 to 150,000 clones, 70% to 80% of which occur a single time. About 1.9% of the sample belongs to the ten largest clones.

Here the chain combines TRBV6-5 and TRBJ1-1, with a tentative D gene TRBD1 over 5 matching bases. The specimen sequenced was PBMCs. The clonotype was recovered from a man aged 45-65 years in good health and CMV-seronegative. The DNA sequence follows: TGTGCCAGCACCGACCGGGGGATCGGGGACACTGAAGCTTTCTTT. Its protein is CASTDRGIGDTEAFF.